Here is one TCR beta chain with its context. Its specificity is not known. The sample originates from a study of regulatory T cells in long-lasting Graves disease. Overall study results and limits: For persistent Graves' patients, TCR diversity was lower than for newly diagnosed ones.

Arm-PCR with iRepertoire HTBI primers amplified the CDR3 regions for these TCR beta libraries. TCRdb processed the multiplex PCR reads anew with MiXCR; each CDR3 protein has one entry. Among over 500,000 distinct CDR3 sequences listed, about 16% were seen once. Sample time point: newly diagnosed GD, antithyroid drugs for less than 3 months. There was RNA extracted from PBMCs, and the TCR library was made from it. CDR3 size: 10 residues. The V end lost 0 bases, the J end lost 13 bases, and 7 bases lay between the germline ends. Germline V CDR1 and CDR2: GTSNPN, SVGIG (reference sequence). This sample was shared with a second study, whose subject was T cells in Graves' hyperthyroidism and ophthalmopathy.

V usage is TRBV30 and J usage is TRBJ2-1; D call uncertain. Specimen: peripheral blood mononuclear cells (PBMCs), collected at new diagnosis, from a patient treated with antithyroid drugs. The sequence was obtained from a woman in her twenties or thirties with Graves disease. Written as DNA, the CDR3 is TGTGCCTGGAGTGTAGTCGGACAGTTCTTC. Amino acids: CAWSVVGQFF.